This record covers a single TCR beta chain. Its antigen is currently unknown. Some clones are missing from TCRdb's copy, which holds only in-frame ones; the method was immunoSEQ multiplex PCR. The sample lists roughly 70,000 clones, approximately 80% occurring once. The record originates from a study of T cell responses to AZD1222 COVID-19 vaccine. Pooling of second doses given at about 4 or about 12 weeks was done. Study-wide points: White British donors predominated, females outnumbered males, and clonal diversity was possibly underestimated. Unmutated variant regions reportedly attract nearly half of all spike-specific TCRs.

This CDR3 contains 13 residues. The ends lost 10 bases at V and 4 bases at J; junction bases unmatched: 7. CDR1 is LNHDA and CDR2 is SQIVND in the germline V gene (reference sequence). V and J are TRBV19 and TRBJ1-2; 9 positions match TRBD1. Sample: peripheral blood, taken 28 days after the second AZD1222 dose. The sequence was obtained from an adult who received the AZD1222 COVID-19 vaccine. The DNA for the CDR3 is TGTGCCACCGCCGACAGGGGGAGCTATGGCTACACCTTC. It codes for CATADRGSYGYTF.